This TCR beta chain appears in the sequencing data of a study of early stage breast cancer tumors. Study-level information: About 80% of the 16 invasive tumors were ER+, PR+ and HER2-. Around 10-fold was the mean read coverage per sample.

This clone was found a few times. What it binds is unknown. Study-wide results and limits: In about 85% of the 16 patients, blood comparison separated tumor from normal breast.

The ends were cut back, 0 bases at V and 3 bases at J, with 14 bases in the middle. CDR1 SGHRS and CDR2 YFSETQ come from the germline V gene. The CDR3 is 16 residues long. Clones were sequenced by immunoSEQ multiplex PCR, and TCRdb holds only the in-frame ones, with some missing. The sample records 60,000 to 75,000 clones, less than 90% being singletons. The chain has TRBV5-1 and TRBJ2-3; D ambiguous. The specimen was blood. This receptor was obtained from a person aged 40-50 years with breast cancer. CDR3 residues: CASSLDNAVGTDTQYF. DNA of the CDR3: TGCGCCAGCAGCTTGGATAACGCGGTGGGGACAGATACGCAGTATTTT.